This T cell receptor beta chain came from a study of neurological immune-mediated disorders. Synthesis of cDNA was accomplished via 5'RACE employing 10-nucleotide random UMIs. TCRdb used MiXCR to reprocess the 5' RACE reads, holding one entry per CDR3 protein. The table shows approximately 85,000 distinct CDR3 sequences, with about 4.3% occurring only once. V shed 6 bases and J shed 1 base, with 21 bases lying between them. The CDR3 sequence is 17 residues long. This clonotype showed up many times. Its antigen is not known. The time point denotes: longitudinal time-point 3. Study results and limitations: A possible signature was seen in one related-CDR3 cluster, into which phylogenetic grouping placed the repertoires of 18 of 34 multiple sclerosis patients. For the multiple sclerosis repertoire cluster, no association with any clinical or MRI feature was found.

This clonotype originated in an older woman with multiple sclerosis. The V and J genes are TRBV12-3 or TRBV12-4 and TRBJ1-1; D ambiguous. Sequenced material: PBMCs. Here the CDR3 reads CASSSRRSRLGNTEAFF. The CDR3 nucleotides read TGTGCCAGCAGCTCACGTAGGAGCAGGTTAGGGAACACTGAAGCTTTCTTT.